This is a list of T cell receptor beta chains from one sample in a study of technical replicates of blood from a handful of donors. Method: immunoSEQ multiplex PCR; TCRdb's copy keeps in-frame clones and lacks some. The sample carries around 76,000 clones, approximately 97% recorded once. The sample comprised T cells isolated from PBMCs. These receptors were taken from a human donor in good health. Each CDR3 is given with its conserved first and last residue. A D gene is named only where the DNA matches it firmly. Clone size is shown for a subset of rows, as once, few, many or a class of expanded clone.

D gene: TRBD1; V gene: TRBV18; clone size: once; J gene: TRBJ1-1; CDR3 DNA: TGTGCCAGCTCACCACGGAAGACAGGGGCTGGCACTGAAGCTTTCTTT; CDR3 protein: CASSPRKTGAGTEAFF
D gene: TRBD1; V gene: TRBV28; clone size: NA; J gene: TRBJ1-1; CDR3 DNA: TGTGCCAGCAGTTCGACAGGGAAGAACACTGAAGCTTTCTTT; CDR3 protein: CASSSTGKNTEAFF
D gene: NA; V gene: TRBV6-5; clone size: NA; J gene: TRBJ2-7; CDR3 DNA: TGTGCCAGCAGCAGGGACTTTAGCGAGCAGTACTTC; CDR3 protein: CASSRDFSEQYF
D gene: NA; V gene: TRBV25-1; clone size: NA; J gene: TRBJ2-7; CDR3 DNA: TGTGCCAGCAGTCTACACGAGCAGTACTTC; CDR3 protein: CASSLHEQYF
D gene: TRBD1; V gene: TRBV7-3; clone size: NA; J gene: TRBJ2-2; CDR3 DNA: TGTGCCAGCGCGACAGGGGGCACCGGGGAGCTGTTTTTT; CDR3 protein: CASATGGTGELFF
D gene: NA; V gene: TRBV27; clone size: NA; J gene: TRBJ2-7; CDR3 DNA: TGTGCCAGCAGAATGGGTCCAGGGAGGTCCTACGAGCAGTACTTC; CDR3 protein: CASRMGPGRSYEQYF
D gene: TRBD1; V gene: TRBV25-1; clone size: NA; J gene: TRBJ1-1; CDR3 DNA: TGTGCCAGCGGGACAGGGGACACTGAAGCTTTCTTT; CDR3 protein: CASGTGDTEAFF
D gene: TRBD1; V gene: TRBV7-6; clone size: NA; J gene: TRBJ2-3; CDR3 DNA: TGTGCCAGCAGCACCAAAGGGACAGGGTTAGCAGATACGCAGTATTTT; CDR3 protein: CASSTKGTGLADTQYF
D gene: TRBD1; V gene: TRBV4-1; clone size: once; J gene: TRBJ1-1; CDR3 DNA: TGCGCCAGCAGCCAAAGGGACAGGGGGAACACTGAAGCTTTCTTT; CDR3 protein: CASSQRDRGNTEAFF
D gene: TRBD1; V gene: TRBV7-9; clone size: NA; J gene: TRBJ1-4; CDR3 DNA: TGTGCCAGCAGGCCAGGGGGCGCGGGTGAAAAACTGTTTTTT; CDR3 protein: CASRPGGAGEKLFF
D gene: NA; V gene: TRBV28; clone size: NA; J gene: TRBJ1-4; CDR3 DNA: TGTGCCAGCAGTTCCCCCAGGGGTTCTAATGAAAAACTGTTTTTT; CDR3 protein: CASSSPRGSNEKLFF
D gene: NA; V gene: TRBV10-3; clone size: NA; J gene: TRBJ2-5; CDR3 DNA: TGTGCCATCAGCGGGGAGCCGGGAGAAGAAGAGACCCAGTACTTC; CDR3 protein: CAISGEPGEEETQYF
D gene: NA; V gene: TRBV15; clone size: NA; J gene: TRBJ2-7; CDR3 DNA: TGTGCCACCCCAAAACAGGGTAACAACGAGCAGTACTTC; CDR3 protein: CATPKQGNNEQYF
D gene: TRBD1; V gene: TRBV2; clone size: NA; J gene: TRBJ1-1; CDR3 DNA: TGTGCCAGCAGTGATCCAGGACAGGGGGCAACTGAAGCTTTCTTT; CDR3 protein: CASSDPGQGATEAFF
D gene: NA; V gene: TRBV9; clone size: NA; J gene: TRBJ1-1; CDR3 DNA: TGTGCCAGCAGCGTAGAATATACGGGGGGACACGAGGCTTTCTTT; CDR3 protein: CASSVEYTGGHEAFF
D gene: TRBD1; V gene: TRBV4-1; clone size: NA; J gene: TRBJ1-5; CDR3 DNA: TGCGCCAGCAGCCTCAAGCAGGGGGAAGGTCAGCCCCAGCATTTT; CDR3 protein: CASSLKQGEGQPQHF
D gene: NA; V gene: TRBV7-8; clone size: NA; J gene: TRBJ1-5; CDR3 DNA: TGTGCCAGCAGCTTGCCCCCACTCGGGGGTAGCAATCAGCCCCAGCATTTT; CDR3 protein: CASSLPPLGGSNQPQHF